This passage covers 18 T cell receptor beta chains from one sample sequenced in a study of graft-versus-host responses after intestinal transplantation. The antigens of these receptors remain unknown. Sequenced by immunoSEQ multiplex PCR; TCRdb stores in-frame clones only, minus some. There are roughly 100,000 clones in the sample; roughly 84% occur only once, and around 0.96% lies in the top ten. This specimen was unstimulated CD4+ T cells sorted from spleen or lymph node cells, taken before intestinal transplant. These receptors all come from a human donor who received an intestinal transplant.

V gene TRBV18 combines with J gene TRBJ2-2; tentative D call: TRBD2 (7 bases). V was trimmed by 3 bases and J by 0 bases, leaving 8 bases between them. The CDR3 consists of 15 residues. CDR1 and CDR2 (germline): KGHSH, LQKENI. The CDR3 spells CASSPGGPNTGELFF. The CDR3 nucleotides are TGTGCCAGCTCACCGGGGGGGCCGAACACCGGGGAGCTGTTTTTT.

The J gene is TRBJ1-2, the V gene TRBV19; 9 positions agree with TRBD1. In germline, CDR1 is LNHDA, CDR2 SQIVND (reference sequence). The CDR3 runs 15 residues. After removal of 5 bases from V and 4 bases from J, the junction contained 8 bases not matched to a gene. The CDR3 is CASSASGTGIYGYTF. CDR3 coding DNA: TGTGCCAGTAGTGCCTCCGGGACAGGGATCTATGGCTACACCTTC.

Here the CDR3 DNA reads TGTGCCAGCAGTTTGTTTGGTGAGCAGTTCTTC. Protein sequence: CASSLFGEQFF. The chain joins TRBV28 to TRBJ2-1; D is ambiguous. Per the germline V gene, CDR1 is MDHEN and CDR2 is SYDVKM. Trimming removed 3 bases from V and 9 bases from J, with 6 bases in between. The CDR3 has 11 residues.

This chain links TRBV18 with TRBJ2-7, with 7 nucleotides matching TRBD2. Germline lookup yields CDR1 KGHSH and CDR2 LQKENI. V was clipped by 4 bases and J by 3 bases; unmatched bases: 9. The length of the CDR3 is 15 residues. The CDR3, as DNA: TGTGCCAGCTCACAGGCGGCGGGGGTTGGCTACGAGCAGTACTTC. It specifies CASSQAAGVGYEQYF.

The V call is TRBV7-2, the J call TRBJ2-2, with 12 nucleotides matching TRBD2. Germline lookup yields CDR1 SGHTA and CDR2 FQGNSA. V lost 5 bases to trimming and J lost 7 bases; unmatched junction nucleotides: 8. The CDR3 is 16 residues long. CDR3 in DNA: TGTGCCAGCAGCCCCCGACTAGCGGGAGATCACGGGGAGCTGTTTTTT. Protein: CASSPRLAGDHGELFF.

The CDR3 reads CASSTGRQHYNEQFF. CDR3 coding DNA: TGTGCCAGTAGTACGGGACGGCAACACTACAATGAGCAGTTCTTC. The chain is built from TRBV19 and TRBJ2-1; D possibly uses TRBD1 or TRBD2 (5 bases each). Trimming stripped 4 bases from V and 3 bases from J, with 13 bases between. Germline lookup yields CDR1 LNHDA and CDR2 SQIVND (reference sequence). This CDR3 spans 15 amino acids.

The V gene is TRBV6-5, the J gene TRBJ1-1; D is possibly TRBD1 (6 bases). Germline assignment: CDR1 MNHEY and CDR2 SVGAGI. The CDR3 loop spans 14 amino acids. The V gene lost 6 bases and the J gene lost 5 bases, with 16 bases spanning the gap. Here the CDR3 reads CASSPTGFSTEAFF. The DNA for the CDR3 is TGTGCCAGCAGCCCAACAGGGTTCTCTACTGAAGCTTTCTTT.

The chain couples TRBV11-2 to TRBJ2-2, with D perhaps matching TRBD2 (5 bases). The CDR3 has 14 amino acids. The germline V and J ends were trimmed by 1 base and 4 bases, with 7 bases remaining between them. Germline V gene lookup returns CDR1 SGHAT and CDR2 FQNNGV. CDR3 residues: CASSLGTVTGELFF. The CDR3 DNA is TGTGCCAGCAGCTTAGGGACTGTCACCGGGGAGCTGTTTTTT.

This clone was found a few times. This chain links TRBV5-1 with TRBJ2-3; D is ambiguous. V was pared by 5 bases and J by 4 bases, with 5 bases between. The CDR3 is made up of 11 amino acids. The germline CDR1 and CDR2 sequences are SGHRS and YFSETQ. CDR3 coding DNA: TGCGCCAGCAGAGGAGCAGATACGCAGTATTTT. Its translation: CASRGADTQYF.

In its sample, this clone was seen once. J is TRBJ2-5 and V is TRBV6-6, with D perhaps assigned TRBD1 or TRBD2 (6 bases each). Trimming took 2 bases from V and 5 from J, leaving 12 bases between them. The CDR3 sequence is 14 residues long. CDR1 and CDR2 (germline): MNHNY, SVGAGI (reference sequence). The chain's CDR3 is CASSYEGGLETQYF. In DNA, the CDR3 is TGTGCCAGCAGTTACGAGGGGGGCCTTGAGACCCAGTACTTC.

This rearrangement joins TRBV28 to TRBJ2-7; D is ambiguous. The V end lost 4 bases, the J end lost 0 bases, and 7 bases lay between the germline ends. CDR1 MDHEN and CDR2 SYDVKM come from the germline V gene. The CDR3 length is 13 residues. Written as DNA, the CDR3 is TGTGCCAGCAGTTCGACCCCCTCCTACGAGCAGTACTTC. Translated, it gives CASSSTPSYEQYF.

V and J are TRBV6-5 and TRBJ2-5; D is perhaps TRBD1 or TRBD2 (5 bases each). Trimming stripped 5 bases from V and 2 bases from J, with 12 bases between. The CDR3 contains 14 residues. Germline V gene data show CDR1 as MNHEY and CDR2 as SVGAGI. The CDR3 bases are TGTGCCAGCAGTCGAGGGACGGATCAAGAGACCCAGTACTTC. Its protein product is CASSRGTDQETQYF.

This clone was counted between two and nine times. The chain uses TRBV19 and TRBJ1-1; 7 nucleotides match TRBD1. There are 14 residues in the CDR3. V dropped 10 bases and J dropped 7; count of bases not matched to a gene: 15. In germline, CDR1 is LNHDA, CDR2 SQIVND (reference sequence). DNA of the CDR3: TGTGCCACTACAACGAATACAGGGGTTGGTGAAGCTTTCTTT. This gives the protein CATTTNTGVGEAFF.

J is TRBJ2-5 and V is TRBV7-9, with D maybe TRBD2 (5 bases). TRBJ2-7 explains the end of the DNA better; the J call may be wrong. This CDR3 is 15 amino acids long. Germline CDR1 reads SEHNR; CDR2 reads FQNEAQ (reference sequence). CDR3 sequence: CASSYLGQTIYEQYF. The CDR3 DNA follows: TGTGCCAGCAGCTATTTAGGGCAGACTATCTACGAGCAGTACTTC.

The rearrangement uses TRBV9 and TRBJ2-7, with D perhaps given as TRBD1 or TRBD2 (5 bases each). This CDR3 has 12 amino acids. V dropped 3 bases and J dropped 4 bases, with 8 bases sitting between them. CDR1 is SGDLS and CDR2 is YYNGEE in the germline V gene. CDR3 nucleotide sequence: TGTGCCAGCAGCGGGGACGGGTACGAGCAGTACTTC. Translated: CASSGDGYEQYF.

This chain uses TRBV19 with TRBJ2-7; 11 bases agree with TRBD2. V lost 10 bases, J lost 6 bases, and 23 bases stayed unmatched. The CDR3 sequence is 18 residues long. Germline V gives CDR1 LNHDA, CDR2 SQIVND (reference sequence). This chain's CDR3 is CATLRDRNPGLAGGEQYF. The DNA for the CDR3 is TGTGCCACCCTCCGGGACAGAAATCCCGGACTAGCGGGTGGCGAGCAGTACTTC. The full variable domain, in which reference TRBV19 and TRBJ2-7 provide the parts outside the CDR3, is DGGITQSPKYLFRKEGQNVTLSCEQNLNHDAMYWYRQDPGQGLRLIYYSQIVNDFQKGDIAEGYSVSREKKESFPLTVTSAQKNPTAFYLCATLRDRNPGLAGGEQYFGPGTRLTVT.

V and J are TRBV29-1 and TRBJ2-1; 8 bases are a match to TRBD1. This CDR3 contains 15 residues. In germline, CDR1 is SQVTM, CDR2 ANQGSEA. V was clipped by 4 bases and J by 0 bases; unmatched bases: 5. CDR3 region: CSVASGQGSYNEQFF. CDR3 bases: TGCAGCGTTGCATCAGGACAGGGCTCCTACAATGAGCAGTTCTTC.

The rearrangement joins TRBV7-9 to TRBJ2-2, with D hard to call. Per germline, CDR1 SEHNR and CDR2 FQNEAQ (reference sequence). This CDR3 has 14 residues. The V gene lost 3 bases and the J gene lost 0 bases, with 5 bases spanning the gap. CDR3 nucleotide sequence: TGTGCCAGCAGCTTCGATGCGAACACCGGGGAGCTGTTTTTT. This sequence encodes CASSFDANTGELFF. Complete variable domain (other parts from reference TRBV7-9 and TRBJ2-2): DTGVSQNPRHKITKRGQNVTFRCDPISEHNRLYWYRQTLGQGPEFLTYFQNEAQLEKSRLLSDRFSAERPKGSFSTLEIQRTEQGDSAMYLCASSFDANTGELFFGEGSRLTVL.